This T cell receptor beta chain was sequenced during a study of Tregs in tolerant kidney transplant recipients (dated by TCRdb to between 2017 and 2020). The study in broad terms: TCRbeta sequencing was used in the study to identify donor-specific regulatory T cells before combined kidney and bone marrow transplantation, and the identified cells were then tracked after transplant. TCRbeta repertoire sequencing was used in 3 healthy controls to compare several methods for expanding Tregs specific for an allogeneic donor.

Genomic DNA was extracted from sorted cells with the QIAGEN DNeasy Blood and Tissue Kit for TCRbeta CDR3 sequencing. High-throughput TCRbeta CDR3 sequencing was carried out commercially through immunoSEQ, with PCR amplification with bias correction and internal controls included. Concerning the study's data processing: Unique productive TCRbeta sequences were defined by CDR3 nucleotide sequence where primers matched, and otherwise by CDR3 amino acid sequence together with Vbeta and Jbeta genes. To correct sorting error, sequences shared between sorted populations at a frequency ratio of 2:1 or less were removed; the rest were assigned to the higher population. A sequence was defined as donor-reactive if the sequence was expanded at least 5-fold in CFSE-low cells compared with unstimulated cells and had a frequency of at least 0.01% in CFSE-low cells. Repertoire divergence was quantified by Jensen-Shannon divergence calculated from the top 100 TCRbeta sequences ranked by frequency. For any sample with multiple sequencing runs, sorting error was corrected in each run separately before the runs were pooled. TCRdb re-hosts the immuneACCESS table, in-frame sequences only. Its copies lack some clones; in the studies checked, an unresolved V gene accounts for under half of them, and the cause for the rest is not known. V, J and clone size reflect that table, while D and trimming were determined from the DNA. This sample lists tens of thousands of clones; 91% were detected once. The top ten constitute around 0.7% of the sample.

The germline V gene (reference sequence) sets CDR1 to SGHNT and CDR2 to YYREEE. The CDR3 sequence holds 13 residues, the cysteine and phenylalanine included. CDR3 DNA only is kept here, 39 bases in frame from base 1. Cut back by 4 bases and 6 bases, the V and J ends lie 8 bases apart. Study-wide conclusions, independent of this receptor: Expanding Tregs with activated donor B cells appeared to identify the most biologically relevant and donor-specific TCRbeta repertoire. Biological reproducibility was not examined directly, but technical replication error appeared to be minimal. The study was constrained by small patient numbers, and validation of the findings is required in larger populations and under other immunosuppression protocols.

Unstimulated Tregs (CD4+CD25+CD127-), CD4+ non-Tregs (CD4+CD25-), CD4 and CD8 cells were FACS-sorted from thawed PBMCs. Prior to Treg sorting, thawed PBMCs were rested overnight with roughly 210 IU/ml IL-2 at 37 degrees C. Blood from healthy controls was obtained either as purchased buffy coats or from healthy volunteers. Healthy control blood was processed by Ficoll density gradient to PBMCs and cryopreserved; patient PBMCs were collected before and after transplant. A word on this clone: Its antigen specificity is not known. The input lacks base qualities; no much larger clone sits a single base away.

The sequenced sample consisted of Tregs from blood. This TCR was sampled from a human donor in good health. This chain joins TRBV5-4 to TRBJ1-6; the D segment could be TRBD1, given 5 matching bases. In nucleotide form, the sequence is TGTGCCAGCAGCCGGGACCTTAATTCACCCCTCCACTTT. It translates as CASSRDLNSPLHF.